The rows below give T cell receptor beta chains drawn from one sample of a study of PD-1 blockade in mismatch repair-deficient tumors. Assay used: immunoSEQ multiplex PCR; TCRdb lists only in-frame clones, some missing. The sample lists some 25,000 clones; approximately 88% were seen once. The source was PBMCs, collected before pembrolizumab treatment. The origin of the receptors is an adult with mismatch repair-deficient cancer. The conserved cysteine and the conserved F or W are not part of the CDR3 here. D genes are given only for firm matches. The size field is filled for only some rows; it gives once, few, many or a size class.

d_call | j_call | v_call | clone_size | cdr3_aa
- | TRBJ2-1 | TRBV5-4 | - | ASSLSTGAHNEQF
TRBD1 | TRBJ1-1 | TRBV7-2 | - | ASSFGPGQDRSEAF
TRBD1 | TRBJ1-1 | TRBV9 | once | AGDRGPNRPDTEAF
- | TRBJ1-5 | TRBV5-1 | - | ASSPGPGMDQPQH
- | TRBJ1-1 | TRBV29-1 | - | SVRQGILYTEAF
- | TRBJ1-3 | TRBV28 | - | ASSVHRRRNTIY
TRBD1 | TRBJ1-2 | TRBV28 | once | AGGAGQGGGYT
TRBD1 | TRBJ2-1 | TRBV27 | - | ASVDRGPYNEQF
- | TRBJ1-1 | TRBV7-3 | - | ASSLTRTSVEAF
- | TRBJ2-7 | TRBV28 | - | ASSLLDTPRR
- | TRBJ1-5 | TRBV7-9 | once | ASSLGGSMMVAQH
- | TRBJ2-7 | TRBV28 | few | ASSLLGTQLSYEQY
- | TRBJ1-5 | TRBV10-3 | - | AISASSGGDGNQPQH
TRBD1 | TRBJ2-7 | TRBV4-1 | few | ASSQVGTGRTEQY
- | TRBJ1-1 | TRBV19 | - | ASSVVDMLNTEAF
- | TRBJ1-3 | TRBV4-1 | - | ASSHFTGRSGNTIY
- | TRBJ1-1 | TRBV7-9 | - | ASSLGSGATEAF
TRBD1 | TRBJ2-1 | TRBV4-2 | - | ASSQDVNRGANNEQF
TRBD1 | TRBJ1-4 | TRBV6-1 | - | ASIQGLTNEKLF
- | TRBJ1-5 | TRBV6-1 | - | ASSDGGQPQH
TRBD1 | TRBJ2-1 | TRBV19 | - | ASSVRSRGPPTRSSYNEQF
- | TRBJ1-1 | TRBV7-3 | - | ASSFSMNTEAF
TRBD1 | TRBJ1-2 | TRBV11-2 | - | ASSPSVGQLYGYT
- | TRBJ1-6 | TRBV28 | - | AGSSYNSPLH